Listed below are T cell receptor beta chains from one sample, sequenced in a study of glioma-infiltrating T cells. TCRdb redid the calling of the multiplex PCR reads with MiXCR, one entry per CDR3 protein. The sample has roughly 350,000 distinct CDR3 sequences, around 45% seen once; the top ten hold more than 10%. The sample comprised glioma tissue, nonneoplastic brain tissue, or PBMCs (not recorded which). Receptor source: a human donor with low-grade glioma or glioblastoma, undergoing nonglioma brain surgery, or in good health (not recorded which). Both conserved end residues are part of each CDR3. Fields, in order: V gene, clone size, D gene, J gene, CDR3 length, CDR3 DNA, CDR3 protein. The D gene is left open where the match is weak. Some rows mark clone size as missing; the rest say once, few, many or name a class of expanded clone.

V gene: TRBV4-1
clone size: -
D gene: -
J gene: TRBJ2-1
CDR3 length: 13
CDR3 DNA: TGCGCCAGCCGCCTCCTCGGCCTAGATGAGCAGTTCTTC
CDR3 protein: CASRLLGLDEQFF

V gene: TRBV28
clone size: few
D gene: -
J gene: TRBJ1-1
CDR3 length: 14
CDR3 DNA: TGTGCCAGCACCCCCCAAACGTGGTGGACTGAAGCTTTCTTT
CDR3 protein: CASTPQTWWTEAFF

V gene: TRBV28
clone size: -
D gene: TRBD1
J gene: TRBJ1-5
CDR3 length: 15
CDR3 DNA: TGTGCCAGCAGTATACGGACAGGGGGGGACCAGCCCCAGCATTTT
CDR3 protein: CASSIRTGGDQPQHF

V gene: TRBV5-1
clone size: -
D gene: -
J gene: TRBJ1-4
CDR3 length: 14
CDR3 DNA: TGCGCCAGCAGCTTGAGGCAGGGTTTTGAAAAACTGTTTTTT
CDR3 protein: CASSLRQGFEKLFF

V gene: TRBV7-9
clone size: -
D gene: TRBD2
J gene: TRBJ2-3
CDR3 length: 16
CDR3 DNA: TGTGCCAGCATCTTAGGACTAGCGGGCCGCACAGATACGCAGTATTTT
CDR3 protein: CASILGLAGRTDTQYF

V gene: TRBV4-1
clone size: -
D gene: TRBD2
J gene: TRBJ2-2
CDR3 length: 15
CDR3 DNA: TGCGACAGCAGCCTCCTAGCGGGAGTGCCCGGGGAGCTGTTTTTT
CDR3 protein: CDSSLLAGVPGELFF

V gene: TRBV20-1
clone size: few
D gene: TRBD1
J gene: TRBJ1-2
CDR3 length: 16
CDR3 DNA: TGCAGTGCTAGAGAACAGGGGGCATTAAGTAACTATGGCTACACCTTC
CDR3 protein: CSAREQGALSNYGYTF

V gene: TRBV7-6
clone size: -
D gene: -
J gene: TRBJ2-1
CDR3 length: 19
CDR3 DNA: TGTGCCAGCAGCTTAGTTACAGGTGGAGCGGGCTTTTCCTACAATAAGCAGTTCTTC
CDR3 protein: CASSLVTGGAGFSYNKQFF

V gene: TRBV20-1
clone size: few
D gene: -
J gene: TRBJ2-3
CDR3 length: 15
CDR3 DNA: TGCAGTGCTAGAGATAGCGTATCTAGTCCAGATACGCAGTATTTT
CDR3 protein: CSARDSVSSPDTQYF

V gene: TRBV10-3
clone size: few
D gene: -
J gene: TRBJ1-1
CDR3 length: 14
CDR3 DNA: TGTGCCATCAGATTAGACACACAGGGCACTGAAGCTTTCTTT
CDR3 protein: CAIRLDTQGTEAFF

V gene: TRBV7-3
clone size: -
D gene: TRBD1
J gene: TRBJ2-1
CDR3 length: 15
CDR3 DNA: TGTGCCAGCAGCTTAAGACAGGGGTACTACAATGAGCAGTTCTTC
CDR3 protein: CASSLRQGYYNEQFF

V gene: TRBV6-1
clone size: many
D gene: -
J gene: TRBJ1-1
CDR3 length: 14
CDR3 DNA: TGTGCCAGCAGTGAAGCGCCGGGGGGCACTGAAGCTTTCTTT
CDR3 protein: CASSEAPGGTEAFF

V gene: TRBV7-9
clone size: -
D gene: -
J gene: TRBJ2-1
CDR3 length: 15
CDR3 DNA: TGTGCCAGCAGCAGGACTGGCGGTCTATACAATGAGCAGTTCTTC
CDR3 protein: CASSRTGGLYNEQFF

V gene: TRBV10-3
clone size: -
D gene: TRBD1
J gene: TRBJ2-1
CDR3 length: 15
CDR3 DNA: TGTGCCATCAGCGGACAGGGGGTCGGGGCCAATGAGCGGTTCTTC
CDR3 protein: CAISGQGVGANERFF

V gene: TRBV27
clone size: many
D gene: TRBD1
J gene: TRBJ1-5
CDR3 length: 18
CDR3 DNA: TGTGCCAGCAGCATTACTACCCCCAGGGGGACTACGGATCAGCCCCAGCATTTT
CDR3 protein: CASSITTPRGTTDQPQHF

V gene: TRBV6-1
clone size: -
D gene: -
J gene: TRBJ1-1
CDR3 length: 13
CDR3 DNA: TGTGCCGGCAGTCCCGGAATGAACACTGAAGCTTTCTTT
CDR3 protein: CAGSPGMNTEAFF

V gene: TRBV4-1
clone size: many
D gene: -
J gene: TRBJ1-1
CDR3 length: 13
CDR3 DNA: TGCGCCAGCAGCGTACCAGCGAACACTGAAGCTTTCTTT
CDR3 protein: CASSVPANTEAFF

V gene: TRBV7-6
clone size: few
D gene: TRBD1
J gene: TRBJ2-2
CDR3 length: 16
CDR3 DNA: TGTGCCAGCAACCATCCCAAGGGACAGGTTGCCGGGGAGCTGTTTTTT
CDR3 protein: CASNHPKGQVAGELFF

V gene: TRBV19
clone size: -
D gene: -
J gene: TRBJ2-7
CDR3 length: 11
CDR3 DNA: TGTGCCAGTAGATGGGACGGGGAGCAGTACTTT
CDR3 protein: CASRWDGEQYF

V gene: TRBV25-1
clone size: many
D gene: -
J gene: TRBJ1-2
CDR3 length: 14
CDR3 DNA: TGTGCCAGCAGTTCACCCCGCGGGGCGTATGGCTACACCTTC
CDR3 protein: CASSSPRGAYGYTF

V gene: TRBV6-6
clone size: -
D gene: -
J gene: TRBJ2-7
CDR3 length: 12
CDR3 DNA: TGTGCCAGCAGTTACCAAACCCACGAGCAGTACTTC
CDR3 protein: CASSYQTHEQYF

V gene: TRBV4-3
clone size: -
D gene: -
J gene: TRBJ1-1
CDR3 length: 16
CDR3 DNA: TGCGCCAGCAGCCAAGATCAAGGGGTCCCTCACACTGAAGCTTTCTTT
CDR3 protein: CASSQDQGVPHTEAFF

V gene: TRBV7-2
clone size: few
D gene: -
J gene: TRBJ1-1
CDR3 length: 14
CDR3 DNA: TGTGCCAGCAGCTTAGAGTGGGGGGCCACTGAAGCTTTCTTT
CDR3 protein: CASSLEWGATEAFF

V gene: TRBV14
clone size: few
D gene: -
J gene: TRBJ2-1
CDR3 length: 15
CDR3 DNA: TGTGCCAGCAGCCAAGATCCACAGTGGAGGACTGAGCAGTTCTTC
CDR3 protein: CASSQDPQWRTEQFF

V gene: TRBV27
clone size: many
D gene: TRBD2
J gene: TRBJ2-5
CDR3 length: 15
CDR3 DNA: TGTGCCAGCAGCCGACTAGCGGGAGGGCGGGAGACCCAGTACTTC
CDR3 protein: CASSRLAGGRETQYF

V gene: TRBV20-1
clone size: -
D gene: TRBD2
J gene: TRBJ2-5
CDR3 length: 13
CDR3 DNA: TGCAGTGGCGCTAGCGGGATTCCGGAGACCCAGTACTTC
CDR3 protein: CSGASGIPETQYF

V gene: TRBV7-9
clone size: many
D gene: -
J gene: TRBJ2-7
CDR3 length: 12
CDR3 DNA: TGTGCCAGCAGGGAAGAGGGGTACGAGCAGTACTTC
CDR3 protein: CASREEGYEQYF

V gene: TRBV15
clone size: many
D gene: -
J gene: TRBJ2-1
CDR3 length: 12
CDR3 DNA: TGTGCCGCTGGGGGTTCCTACAATGAGCAGTTCTTC
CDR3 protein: CAAGGSYNEQFF

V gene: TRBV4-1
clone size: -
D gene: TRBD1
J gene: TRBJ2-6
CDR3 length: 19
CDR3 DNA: TGCGCCAGCAGCCAAGATTACGATACAGGGGCCTCTGGGGCCAACGTCCTGACTTTC
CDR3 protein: CASSQDYDTGASGANVLTF

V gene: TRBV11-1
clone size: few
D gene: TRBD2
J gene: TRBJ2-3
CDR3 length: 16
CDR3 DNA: TGTGCCAGCAGATCCCGAAACAGCGGGATTAAGGATACGCAGTATTTT
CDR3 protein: CASRSRNSGIKDTQYF

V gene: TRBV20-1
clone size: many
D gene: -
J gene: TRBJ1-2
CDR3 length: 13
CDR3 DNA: TGCAGTGCTGGCGGGGTCGCGGGTTATGGCTACACCTTC
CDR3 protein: CSAGGVAGYGYTF

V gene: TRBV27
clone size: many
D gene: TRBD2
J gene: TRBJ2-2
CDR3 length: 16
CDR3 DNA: TGTGCCAGCAATTCCCTAGCGGGAGGTAACACCGGGGAGCTGTTTTTT
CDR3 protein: CASNSLAGGNTGELFF

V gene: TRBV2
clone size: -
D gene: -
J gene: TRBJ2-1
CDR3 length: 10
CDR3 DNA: TGTGCCGCCGGGGTCAATGAGCAGTTCTTC
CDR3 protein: CAAGVNEQFF